This TCR beta chain was recovered during a study of control samples from healthy donors and cancer patients. The repertoire was sequenced with immunoSEQ multiplex PCR; TCRdb's copy has only in-frame clones and lacks some. The sample has about 47,000 clones, about 80% seen once. Per germline, CDR1 SGHDT and CDR2 YYEEEE. The ends were cut back, 5 bases at V and 0 bases at J, with 17 bases in the middle. This CDR3 region has 17 residues. This chain joins TRBV5-6 and TRBJ2-2; D is uncertain. The receptor's source is an older man in good health. Input material: blood. CDR3 protein: CASSPLIRVPNTGELFF. The DNA for the CDR3 is TGTGCCAGCAGTCCCCTGATTCGAGTTCCGAACACCGGGGAGCTGTTTTTT. The full variable domain, rest sourced from reference TRBV5-6 and TRBJ2-2, is DAGVTQSPTHLIKTRGQQVTLRCSPKSGHDTVSWYQQALGQGPQFIFQYYEEEERQRGNFPDRFSGHQFPNYSSELNVNALLLGDSALYLCASSPLIRVPNTGELFFGEGSRLTVL.